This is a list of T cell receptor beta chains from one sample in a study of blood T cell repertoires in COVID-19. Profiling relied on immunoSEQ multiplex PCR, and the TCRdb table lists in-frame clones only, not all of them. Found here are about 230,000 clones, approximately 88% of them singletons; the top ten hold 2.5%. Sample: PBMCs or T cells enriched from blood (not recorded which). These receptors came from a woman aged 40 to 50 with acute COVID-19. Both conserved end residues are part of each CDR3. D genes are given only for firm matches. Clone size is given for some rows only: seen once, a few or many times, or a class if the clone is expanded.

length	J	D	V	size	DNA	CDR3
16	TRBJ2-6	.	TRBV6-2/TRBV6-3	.	TGTGCCAGCAGTTATCCAGGCTTCTCTGGGGCCAACGTCCTGACTTTC	CASSYPGFSGANVLTF
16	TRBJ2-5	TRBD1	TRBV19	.	TGTGCCAGTAGTCCCGGGGGACAGGGAGGTGCAGAGACCCAGTACTTC	CASSPGGQGGAETQYF
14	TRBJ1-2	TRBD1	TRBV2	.	TGTGCCAGCAAGGGGTACAGGGGCGGCTATGGCTACACCTTC	CASKGYRGGYGYTF
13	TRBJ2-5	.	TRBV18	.	TGTGCCAGCTCACTACTTCCCCAAGAGACCCAGTACTTC	CASSLLPQETQYF
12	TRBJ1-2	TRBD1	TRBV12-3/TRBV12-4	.	TGTGCCAGCAGTTTAGGACAGGGAACCGCCCGCTTC	CASSLGQGTARF
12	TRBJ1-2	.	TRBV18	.	TGTGCCAGCTCACCCGGACAGTCTGGCTACACCTTC	CASSPGQSGYTF
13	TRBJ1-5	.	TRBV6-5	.	TGTGCCAGCAGAAACGGGAATTCACAGCCCCAGCATTTT	CASRNGNSQPQHF
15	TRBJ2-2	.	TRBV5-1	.	TGCGCCAGCAGCTACCCTCTTGGGCGGGCCGGGGAGCTGTTTTTT	CASSYPLGRAGELFF
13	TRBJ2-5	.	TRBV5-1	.	TGCGCCAGCAGCTTGAGCTACCAAGAGACCCAGTACTTC	CASSLSYQETQYF
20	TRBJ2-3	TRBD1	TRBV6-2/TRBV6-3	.	TGTGCCAGCAGTTACTCTGGCAGGGGGCAGCGTCCCACTAGCACAGATACGCAGTATTTT	CASSYSGRGQRPTSTDTQYF
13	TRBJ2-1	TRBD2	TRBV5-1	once	TGCGCCAGCAGCTCGGGACTAGCCAATGAGCAGTTCTTC	CASSSGLANEQFF
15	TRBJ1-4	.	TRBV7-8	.	TGTGCCAGCAGCTTAGTCGGGGGGCAGGTTGAAAAACTGTTTTTT	CASSLVGGQVEKLFF
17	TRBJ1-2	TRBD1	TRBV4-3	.	TGCGCCAGCAGCCCGGTGGGGACAGGAAATATAGGCTACGGCTACACCTTC	CASSPVGTGNIGYGYTF
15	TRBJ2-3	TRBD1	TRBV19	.	TGTGCCAGTAGGGCAGGGGGCGTCGAGGCAGATACGCAGTATTTT	CASRAGGVEADTQYF
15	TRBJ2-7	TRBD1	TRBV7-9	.	TGTGCCAGCAGCGAACGGGGACAGGGGTTGAACGAGCAGTACTTC	CASSERGQGLNEQYF
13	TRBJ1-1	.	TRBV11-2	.	TGTGCCAGCAGCCGGGAACGCCTCGGTGAAGCTTTCTTT	CASSRERLGEAFF
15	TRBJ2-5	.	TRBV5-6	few	TGTGCCAGCAGCGGGTTTCGGGGTCAACAAGAGACCCAGTACTTC	CASSGFRGQQETQYF
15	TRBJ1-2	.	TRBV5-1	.	TGCGCCAGCAGCCCCGGAGGGCCAGCTAACTATGGCTACACCTTC	CASSPGGPANYGYTF
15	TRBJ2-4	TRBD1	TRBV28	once	TGTGCCAGCAGTTTATGGGGACAGGGACAAAACATTCAGTACTTC	CASSLWGQGQNIQYF
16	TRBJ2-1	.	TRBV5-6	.	TGTGCCAGCAGCAGAACCGGGGCGACTAGTTGGAATGAGCAGTTCTTC	CASSRTGATSWNEQFF
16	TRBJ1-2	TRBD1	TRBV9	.	TGTGCCAGCAGCGTAGCAAACACAGGGGTATTGTATGGCTACACCTTC	CASSVANTGVLYGYTF
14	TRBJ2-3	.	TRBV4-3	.	TGCGCCAGCAGCCAAGACCTACAGGGTATGGGGCAGTATTTT	CASSQDLQGMGQYF
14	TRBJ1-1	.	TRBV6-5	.	TGTGCCAGCAATCTAACCCCTGGGAGGACTGAAGCTTTCTTT	CASNLTPGRTEAFF
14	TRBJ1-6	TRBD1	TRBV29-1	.	TGCAGCGTCCCGGGACAGGGTAATAATTCACCCCTCCACTTT	CSVPGQGNNSPLHF
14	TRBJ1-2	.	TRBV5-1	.	TGCGCCAGCACCCTAACCGACACCGACTATGGCTACACCTTC	CASTLTDTDYGYTF
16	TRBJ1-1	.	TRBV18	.	TGTGCCAGCTCACCTGCCATGGGCAGGGAGAACACTGAAGCTTTCTTT	CASSPAMGRENTEAFF
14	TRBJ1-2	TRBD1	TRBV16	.	TGTGCCAGCAGCCAATTCCGCGGACAGGAGGGTTACACCTTC	CASSQFRGQEGYTF
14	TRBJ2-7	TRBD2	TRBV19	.	TGTGCCAGTAGTATGGGCGGGGGGTTATACGAGCAGTACTTC	CASSMGGGLYEQYF
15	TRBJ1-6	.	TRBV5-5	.	TGTGCCAGCAGCTTGGCGACAGTTAATAATTCACCCCTCCACTTT	CASSLATVNNSPLHF
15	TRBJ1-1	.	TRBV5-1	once	TGCGCCAGCAGCTTAATCCCCGACAGTCCCGCTGAAGCTTTCTTT	CASSLIPDSPAEAFF
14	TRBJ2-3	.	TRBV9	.	TGTGCCAGCAGCCCCCGTGGCCCCGGGGATACGCAGTATTTT	CASSPRGPGDTQYF
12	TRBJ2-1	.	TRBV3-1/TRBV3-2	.	TGTGCCAGCAGCCCGGGGATTAATGAGCAGTTCTTC	CASSPGINEQFF
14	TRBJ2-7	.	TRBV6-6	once	TGTGCCAGCAGTTACTCGGAGGGTGGGTACGAGCAGTACTTC	CASSYSEGGYEQYF
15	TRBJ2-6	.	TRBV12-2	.	TGTGCAAGTCGCTTAGAGGGGTCTGGGGCCAACGTCCTGACTTTC	CASRLEGSGANVLTF